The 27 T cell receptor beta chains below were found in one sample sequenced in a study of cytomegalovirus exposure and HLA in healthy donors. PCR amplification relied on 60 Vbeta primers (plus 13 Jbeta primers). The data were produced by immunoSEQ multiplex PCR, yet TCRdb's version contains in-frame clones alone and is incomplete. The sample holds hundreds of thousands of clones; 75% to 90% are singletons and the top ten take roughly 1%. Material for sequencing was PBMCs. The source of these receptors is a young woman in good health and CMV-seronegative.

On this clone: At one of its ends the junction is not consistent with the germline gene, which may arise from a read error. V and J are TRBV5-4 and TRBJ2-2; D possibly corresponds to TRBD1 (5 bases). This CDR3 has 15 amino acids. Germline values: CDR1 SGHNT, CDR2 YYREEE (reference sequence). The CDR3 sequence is CASSLDRMNTAELFF. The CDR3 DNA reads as TGTGCCAGCAGCTTGGACAGGATGAACACCGCGGAGCTGTTTTTT.

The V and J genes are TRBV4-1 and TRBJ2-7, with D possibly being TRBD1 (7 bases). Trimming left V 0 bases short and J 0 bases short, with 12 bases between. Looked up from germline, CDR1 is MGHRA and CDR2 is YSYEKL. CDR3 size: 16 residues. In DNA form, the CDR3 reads TGCGCCAGCAGCCAAGATCGGGGGACAGCCTCCTACGAGCAGTACTTC. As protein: CASSQDRGTASYEQYF.

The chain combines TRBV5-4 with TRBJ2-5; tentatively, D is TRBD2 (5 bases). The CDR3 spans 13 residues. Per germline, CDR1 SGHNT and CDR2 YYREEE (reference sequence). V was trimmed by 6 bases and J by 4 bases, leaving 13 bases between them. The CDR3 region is CASTRGLAETQYF. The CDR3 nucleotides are TGTGCCAGCACCCGCGGGTTAGCAGAGACCCAGTACTTC.

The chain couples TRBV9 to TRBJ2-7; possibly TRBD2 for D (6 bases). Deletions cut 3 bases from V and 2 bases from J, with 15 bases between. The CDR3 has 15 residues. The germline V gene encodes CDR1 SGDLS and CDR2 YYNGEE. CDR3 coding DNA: TGTGCCAGCAGCGGACCTAGCGAGAAGACCTACGAGCAGTACTTC. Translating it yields CASSGPSEKTYEQYF.

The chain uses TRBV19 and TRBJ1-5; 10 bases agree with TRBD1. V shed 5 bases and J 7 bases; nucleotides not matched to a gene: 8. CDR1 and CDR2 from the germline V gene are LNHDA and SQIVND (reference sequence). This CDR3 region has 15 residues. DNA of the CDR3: TGTGCCAGTAGTCCCCGGGACAGGGGCAGGCAGCCCCAGCATTTT. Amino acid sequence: CASSPRDRGRQPQHF.

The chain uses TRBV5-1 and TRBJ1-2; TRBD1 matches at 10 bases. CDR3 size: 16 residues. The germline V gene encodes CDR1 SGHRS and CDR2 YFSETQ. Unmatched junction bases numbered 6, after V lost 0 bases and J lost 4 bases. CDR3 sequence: CASSLARQGAGYGYTF. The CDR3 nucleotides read TGCGCCAGCAGCTTGGCGAGACAGGGGGCGGGCTATGGCTACACCTTC.

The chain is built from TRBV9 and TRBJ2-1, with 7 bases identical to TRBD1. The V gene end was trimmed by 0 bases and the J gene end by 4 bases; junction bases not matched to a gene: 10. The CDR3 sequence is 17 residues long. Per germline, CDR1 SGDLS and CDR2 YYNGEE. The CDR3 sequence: CASSVAGFGTEYNEQFF. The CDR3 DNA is TGTGCCAGCAGCGTAGCTGGGTTCGGGACAGAATACAATGAGCAGTTCTTC.

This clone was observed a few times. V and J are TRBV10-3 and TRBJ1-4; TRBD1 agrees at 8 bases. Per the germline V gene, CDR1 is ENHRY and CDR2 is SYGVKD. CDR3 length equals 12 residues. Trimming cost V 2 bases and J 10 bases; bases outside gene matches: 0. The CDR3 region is CAISETGGKLFF. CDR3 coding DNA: TGTGCCATCAGTGAGACAGGGGGAAAACTGTTTTTT.

CDR3 residues: CASRVLGENEQFF. The DNA for the CDR3 is TGTGCCAGCAGGGTGCTAGGGGAAAATGAGCAGTTCTTC. The V and J genes are TRBV6-1 and TRBJ2-1, with a tentative D call TRBD1 (5 bases). Between the trimmed V and J ends, which lost 6 bases and 7 bases, there was a span of 13 bases. Looked up from germline, CDR1 is MNHNS and CDR2 is SASEGT. The CDR3 contains 13 residues.

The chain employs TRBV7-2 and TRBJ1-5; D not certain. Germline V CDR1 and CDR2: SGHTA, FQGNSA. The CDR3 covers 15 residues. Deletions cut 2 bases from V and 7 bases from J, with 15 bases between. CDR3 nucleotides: TGTGCCAGCAGCTTAAGGGCCGGGGTAGGACAGCCCCAGCATTTT. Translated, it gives CASSLRAGVGQPQHF. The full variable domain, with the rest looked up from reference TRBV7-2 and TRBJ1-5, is GAGVSQSPSNKVTEKGKDVELRCDPISGHTALYWYRQSLGQGLEFLIYFQGNSAPDKSGLPSDRFSAERTGGSVSTLTIQRTQQEDSAVYLCASSLRAGVGQPQHFGDGTRLSIL.

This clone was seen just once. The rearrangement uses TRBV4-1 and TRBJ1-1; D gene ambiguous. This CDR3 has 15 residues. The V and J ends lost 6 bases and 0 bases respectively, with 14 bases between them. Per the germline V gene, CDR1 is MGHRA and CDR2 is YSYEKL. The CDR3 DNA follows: TGCGCCAGCAGTAGCGAGAGGGTGATGAACACTGAAGCTTTCTTT. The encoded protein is CASSSERVMNTEAFF.

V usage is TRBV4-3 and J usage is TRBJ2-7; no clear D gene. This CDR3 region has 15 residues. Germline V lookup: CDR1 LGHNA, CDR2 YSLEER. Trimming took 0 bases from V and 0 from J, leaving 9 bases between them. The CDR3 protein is CASSQESWSSYEQYF. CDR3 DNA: TGCGCCAGCAGCCAAGAGTCCTGGAGCTCCTACGAGCAGTACTTC.

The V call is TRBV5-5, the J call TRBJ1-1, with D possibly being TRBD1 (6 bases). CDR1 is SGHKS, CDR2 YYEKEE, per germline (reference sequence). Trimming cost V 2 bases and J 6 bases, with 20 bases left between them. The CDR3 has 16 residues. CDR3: CASSFTSTGSVAEAFF. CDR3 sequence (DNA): TGTGCCAGCAGCTTTACGTCGACAGGATCTGTCGCTGAAGCTTTCTTT.

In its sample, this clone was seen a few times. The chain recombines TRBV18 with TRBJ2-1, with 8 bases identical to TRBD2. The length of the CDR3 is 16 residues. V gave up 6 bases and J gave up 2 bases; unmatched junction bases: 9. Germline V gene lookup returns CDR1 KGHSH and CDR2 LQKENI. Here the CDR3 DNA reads TGTGCCAGCTCCCGACTTAGCGGGAAAACCTACAATGAGCAGTTCTTC. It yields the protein CASSRLSGKTYNEQFF. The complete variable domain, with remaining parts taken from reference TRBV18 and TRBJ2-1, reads NAGVMQNPRHLVRRRGQEARLRCSPMKGHSHVYWYRQLPEEGLKFMVYLQKENIIDESGMPKERFSAEFPKEGPSILRIQQVVRGDSAAYFCASSRLSGKTYNEQFFGPGTRLTVL.

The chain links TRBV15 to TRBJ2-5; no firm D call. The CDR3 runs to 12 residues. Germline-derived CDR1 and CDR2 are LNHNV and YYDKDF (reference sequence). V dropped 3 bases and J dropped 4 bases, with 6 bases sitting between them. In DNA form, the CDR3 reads TGTGCCACCAGCAGGGCCTCAGAGACCCAGTACTTC. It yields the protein CATSRASETQYF.

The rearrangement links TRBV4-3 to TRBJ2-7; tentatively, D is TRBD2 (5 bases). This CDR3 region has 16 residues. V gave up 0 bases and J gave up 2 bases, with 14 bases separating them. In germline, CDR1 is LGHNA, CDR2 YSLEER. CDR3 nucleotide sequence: TGCGCCAGCAGCCAAGATTGGAGTAGCGCACCCTACGAGCAGTACTTC. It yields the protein CASSQDWSSAPYEQYF.

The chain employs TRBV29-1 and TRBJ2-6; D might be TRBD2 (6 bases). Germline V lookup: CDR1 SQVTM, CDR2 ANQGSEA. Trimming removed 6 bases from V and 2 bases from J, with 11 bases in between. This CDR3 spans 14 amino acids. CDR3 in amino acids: CSVRSGAGANVLTF. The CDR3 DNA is TGCAGCGTCCGCTCGGGGGCTGGGGCCAACGTCCTGACTTTC.

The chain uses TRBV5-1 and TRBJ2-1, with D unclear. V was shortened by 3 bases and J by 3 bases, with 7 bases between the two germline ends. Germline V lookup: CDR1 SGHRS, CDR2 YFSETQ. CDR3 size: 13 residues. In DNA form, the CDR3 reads TGCGCCAGCAGCTACGACAACTACAATGAGCAGTTCTTC. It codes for CASSYDNYNEQFF.

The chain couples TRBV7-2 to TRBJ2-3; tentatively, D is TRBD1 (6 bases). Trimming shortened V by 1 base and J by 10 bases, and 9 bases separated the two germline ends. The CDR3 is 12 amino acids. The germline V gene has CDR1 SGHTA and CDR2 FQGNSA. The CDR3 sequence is CASSLDRVAQYF. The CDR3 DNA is TGTGCCAGCAGCTTAGACAGGGTTGCGCAGTATTTT.

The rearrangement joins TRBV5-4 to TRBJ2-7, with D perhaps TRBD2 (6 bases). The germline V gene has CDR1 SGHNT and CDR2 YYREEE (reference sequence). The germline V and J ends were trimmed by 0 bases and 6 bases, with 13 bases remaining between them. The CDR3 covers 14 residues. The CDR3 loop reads CASSLGGAGREQYF. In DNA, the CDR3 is TGTGCCAGCAGCTTGGGGGGAGCGGGTCGCGAGCAGTACTTC.

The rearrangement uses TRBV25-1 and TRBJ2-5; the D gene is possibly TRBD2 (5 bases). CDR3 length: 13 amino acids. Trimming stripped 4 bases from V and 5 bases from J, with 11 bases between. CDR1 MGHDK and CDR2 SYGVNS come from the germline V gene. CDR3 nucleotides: TGTGCCAGCAGTGTTGGAGCGGTCGAGACCCAGTACTTC. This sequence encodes CASSVGAVETQYF.

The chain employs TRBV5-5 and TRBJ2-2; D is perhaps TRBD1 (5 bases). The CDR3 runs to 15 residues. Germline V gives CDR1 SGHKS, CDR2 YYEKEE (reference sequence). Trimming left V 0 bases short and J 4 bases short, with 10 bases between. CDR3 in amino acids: CASSLGAGSTGELFF. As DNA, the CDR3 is TGTGCCAGCAGCTTGGGGGCAGGGTCCACCGGGGAGCTGTTTTTT.

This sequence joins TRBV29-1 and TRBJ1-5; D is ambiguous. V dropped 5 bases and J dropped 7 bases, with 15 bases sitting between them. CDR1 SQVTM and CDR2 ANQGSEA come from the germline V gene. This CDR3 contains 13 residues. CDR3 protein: CSVSSGSGQPQHF. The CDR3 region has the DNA TGCAGCGTTTCGTCAGGCTCCGGACAGCCCCAGCATTTT.

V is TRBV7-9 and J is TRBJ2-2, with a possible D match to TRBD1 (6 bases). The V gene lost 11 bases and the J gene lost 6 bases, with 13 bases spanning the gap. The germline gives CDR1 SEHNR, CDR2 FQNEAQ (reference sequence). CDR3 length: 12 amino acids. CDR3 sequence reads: CASMGAPGELFF. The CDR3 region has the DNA TGTGCCTCTATGGGGGCCCCCGGGGAGCTGTTTTTT.

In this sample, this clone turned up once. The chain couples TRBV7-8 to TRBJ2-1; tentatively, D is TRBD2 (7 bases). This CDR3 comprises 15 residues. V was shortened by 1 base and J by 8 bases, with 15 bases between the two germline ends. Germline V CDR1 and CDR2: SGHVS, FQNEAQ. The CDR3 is CASSLEVGGLHEQFF. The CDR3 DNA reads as TGTGCCAGCAGCTTAGAGGTGGGGGGGCTTCATGAGCAGTTCTTC.

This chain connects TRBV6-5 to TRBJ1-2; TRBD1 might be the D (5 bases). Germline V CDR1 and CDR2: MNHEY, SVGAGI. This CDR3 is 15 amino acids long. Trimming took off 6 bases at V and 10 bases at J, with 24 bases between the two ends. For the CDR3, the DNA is TGTGCCAGCAGCCGAGGTGTGGAGGGGCAGCCGGACTACACCTTC. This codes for CASSRGVEGQPDYTF.

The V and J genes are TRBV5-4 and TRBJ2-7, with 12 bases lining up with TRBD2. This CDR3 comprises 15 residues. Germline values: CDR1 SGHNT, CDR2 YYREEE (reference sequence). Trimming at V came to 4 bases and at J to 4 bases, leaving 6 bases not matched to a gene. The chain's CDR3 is CASSEKTSGSYEQYF. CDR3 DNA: TGTGCCAGCAGCGAGAAGACTAGCGGGAGTTACGAGCAGTACTTC.